This entry is about one T cell receptor beta chain. This sample is drawn from a study of blood T cell repertoires in COVID-19. The study counted Cohort 3 donors as recovered given two negative PCRs, clearance, or symptom resolution. Original processing methods: Nucleated cell counts were estimated from reference gene primer amplification. TCRdb keeps only in-frame clones here, not all; method: immunoSEQ multiplex PCR. Clone size and V and J calls were adopted from that table, with D and trimming inferred from the DNA. Of 290,000 or so clones listed, around 86% are singletons. CDR1 is GTSNPN, CDR2 SVGIG, per germline (reference sequence). V gave up 2 bases and J gave up 3 bases, with 10 bases separating them. This CDR3 spans 14 amino acids.

The chain carries TRBV30 and TRBJ2-2, with D unclear. Source material: PBMCs or T cells enriched from blood (not recorded which). This clonotype was sampled from a woman between 18 and 29 years old who had recovered from COVID-19. The CDR3 loop reads CAWSSRRYTGELFF. The CDR3 region has the DNA TGTGCCTGGAGTAGTAGGAGATACACCGGGGAGCTGTTTTTT. Full variable domain (missing parts from reference TRBV30 and TRBJ2-2): SQTIHQWPATLVQPVGSPLSLECTVEGTSNPNLYWYRQAAGRGLQLLFYSVGIGQISSEVPQNLSASRPQDRQFILSSKKLLLSDSGFYLCAWSSRRYTGELFFGEGSRLTVL.